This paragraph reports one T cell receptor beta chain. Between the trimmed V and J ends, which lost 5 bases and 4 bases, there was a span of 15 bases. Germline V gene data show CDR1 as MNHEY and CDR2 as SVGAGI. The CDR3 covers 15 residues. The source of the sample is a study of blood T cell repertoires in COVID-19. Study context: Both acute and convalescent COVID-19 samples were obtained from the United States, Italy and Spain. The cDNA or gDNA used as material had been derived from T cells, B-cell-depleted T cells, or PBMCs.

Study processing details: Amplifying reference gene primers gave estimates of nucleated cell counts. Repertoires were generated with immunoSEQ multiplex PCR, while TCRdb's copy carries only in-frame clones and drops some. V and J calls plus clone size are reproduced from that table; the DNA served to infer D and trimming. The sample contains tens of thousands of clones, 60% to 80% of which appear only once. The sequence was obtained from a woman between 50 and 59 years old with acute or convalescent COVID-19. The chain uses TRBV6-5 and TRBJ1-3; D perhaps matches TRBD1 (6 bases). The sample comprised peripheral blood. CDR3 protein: CASSPTRDKGNTIYF. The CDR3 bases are TGTGCCAGCAGTCCAACCCGGGACAAGGGAAACACCATATATTTT.